This record concerns one T cell receptor beta chain sequence. Its recognized antigen is unknown. It has no much larger one-base neighbor in the sample; base qualities were not kept. This sample is part of a study of neoadjuvant anti-PD-1 for oral cavity cancer (TCRdb year 2021). Context from the whole study: Before undergoing curative-intent surgical resection, most patients got three to four biweekly nivolumab doses at 3 mg/kg. Patients who did not progress were given a fourth nivolumab dose at about day 43 and had definitive surgical resection on days 50-56. Under RECIST 1.1, patients with complete response, partial response or stable disease were classed as responders, and patients with progression were classed as non-responders. There were roughly 13 patients in the parent correlative cohort, and the response rate was about 36%.

For deep sequencing, PBMC libraries mostly used approximately 500 ng of input genomic DNA, with six replicates for each sample. The immunoSEQ hsTCRbeta kit was used to prepare TCRbeta libraries, following the manufacturer's instructions. The finished libraries were brought together in one pool at approximately 3.1 nM, which was then read using an Illumina NovaSeq 6000 S4 flow cell. Turning to the authors' computational methods: The immunoSEQ Analyzer handled quality control and preprocessing of the raw data. The analysis was restricted to productive rearrangements, with each unique CDR3 amino acid sequence defining a clonotype. Using the R package tcR, the researchers computed the Gini-Simpson index as their estimate of repertoire clonality. Student's t test was used to compare Gini indices, while Pearson correlation assessed associations with tumor size change. Sourced from immuneACCESS, this table was stored by TCRdb with only in-frame sequences that have V and J called. A share of the clones is absent; for the studies checked, an unresolved V gene accounts for under half, and the remainder has no known explanation. V and J calls and clone size are as listed in that table; D and trimming were resolved from the DNA. Present in this sample are roughly 60,000 clones, under 85% of which were seen just once. 2.5% to 3% of the sample rests with the top ten.

Taken with the paper, the label for time point translates to: before neoadjuvant nivolumab. Patients were newly diagnosed with stage II-IVA oral cavity squamous cell carcinoma and had received no prior systemic or radiation treatment. The cohort was made up of patients with locally advanced, HPV-negative oral cavity squamous cell carcinoma. Peripheral blood mononuclear cells were analyzed directly and were not maintained or expanded in culture. The samples were drawn from a longitudinal correlative study tied to a single-arm phase II trial testing neoadjuvant nivolumab in oral cavity squamous cell carcinoma. Subject-matched pre- and post-treatment PBMCs and tumors from three responders and three non-responders were subjected to genomic DNA-based TCRbeta sequencing. Peripheral blood mononuclear cells were drawn once before nivolumab treatment and a second time after treatment, when surgery took place. The Maxwell RSC DNA from Cells kit was used to extract genomic DNA from PBMCs.

Via the germline V gene, CDR1 is SGHTA and CDR2 FQGNSA. From cysteine to phenylalanine, the CDR3 is 16 amino acids long. Only the CDR3 portion is preserved as DNA: 48 bases, with reading frame beginning at the first base. V was cut back by 7 bases and J by 8 bases, leaving a gap of 23 bases between them. Points the paper makes about the study in general: Higher pretreatment blood TCRbeta clonality and lower post-treatment tumor TCRbeta clonality were correlated with higher pretreatment blood Treg/Th17 ratios. TCR analyses included only a few patients per response group, and the authors called for larger cohorts for validation. After neoadjuvant nivolumab, significantly higher T cell clonality (Gini index) was found within PBMCs in non-responders than in responders.

This sequence was found in a person aged 35-80 years with oral cavity squamous cell carcinoma. The chain is made from TRBV7-2 and TRBJ2-2, and TRBD1 may be the D gene, going by 6 matching bases. This sample comprised PBMCs, obtained before nivolumab (anti-PD-1) treatment. The base sequence is TGTGCCAGCACCCCCCCGGGACAAATAATTAAAGGGGAGCTGTTTTTT. Translated, this gives CASTPPGQIIKGELFF.